A selection of T cell receptor beta chains follows, all from one sample in a study of tumor-infiltrating lymphocytes in primary liver carcinoma. One entry per CDR3 protein results from TCRdb running MiXCR on the multiplex PCR reads. In the table there are about 75,000 distinct CDR3 sequences, under 75% of which are singletons. The specimen sequenced was tumor-adjacent normal liver tissue. Source of these receptors: a man aged 35-49 years with primary liver carcinoma and hepatitis B virus infection. Each CDR3 is given without its conserved first and last residue. Not every row has a clone size; where given, it reads once, few, many or a size class.

clone size,V gene,CDR3 protein
.,TRBV6-5,ASSYGSNFNYEQF
many,TRBV29-1,SVEAGWGMNTEAF
.,TRBV4-2,ASSQQALPSYERY
.,TRBV6-1,ARSAGLALYEQY
many,TRBV29-1,SVGLGWDSEQY
few,TRBV19,ASSIAQGNLNEQF
.,TRBV11-2,ASSLPPLTSSYNEQF
.,TRBV6-5,ASNSSTVYGYT
many,TRBV5-5,ASSPGAHNEKLF
.,TRBV11-2,ASGSGTEYGCT
once,TRBV5-5,TSSYDYRDNTRGDKLF
many,TRBV4-2,ASSQDTGGASGELF
many,TRBV6-2/TRBV6-3,ASSSGTTSYEQY
.,TRBV6-6,ASSSRGSYEQY
many,TRBV2,ASSETSYEQY
.,TRBV6-1,ANGEARTTDTQY
.,TRBV4-1,ATSKGDGNYEQY
few,TRBV20-1,SARDLGDRQETQY
.,TRBV11-2,ACSSTGYYGYT
.,TRBV2,ASRKDPGADTQY
.,TRBV29-1,NVQGGAGTSYNEQF
.,TRBV11-1,GSSFSGARAGDEQY
.,TRBV4-1,ASRVSAGRSRADRRANVLT
medium-sized,TRBV5-4,ASSLFGQAYEQY
many,TRBV4-2,ASSQVGVLEQY
.,TRBV6-2/TRBV6-3,ASSCFLSEELV
medium-sized,TRBV29-1,SGIGQGTYNEQF
.,TRBV11-2,ASSLVGGSSYELY
few,TRBV29-1,SAMTSGTGTPYEQH
.,TRBV7-9,ANSMYRGQRNEQF
.,TRBV29-1,SILSSTGSEQY
.,TRBV7-8,TSSPLEGSAVSYNKQF
many,TRBV4-1,ASSRAGTGFSYEQY
.,TRBV28,ASSPSGGAVQPQH
.,TRBV6-5,ASRSGGTSHKQY
.,TRBV11-2,ASSGRLVGRPETQY
many,TRBV6-2/TRBV6-3,ASSYWLLYEQY
.,TRBV13,ASSWPSVEQY
few,TRBV11-2,ASSFVTDPDHEQH
.,TRBV6-5,ASRSGTREHNEQF
.,TRBV4-1,ASSLESPNSGFYTYEQY
.,TRBV7-9,ASNLTGSDDTGELF
once,TRBV11-2,ASSFVAWGQYEQH
.,TRBV29-1,RVGQSTGELF